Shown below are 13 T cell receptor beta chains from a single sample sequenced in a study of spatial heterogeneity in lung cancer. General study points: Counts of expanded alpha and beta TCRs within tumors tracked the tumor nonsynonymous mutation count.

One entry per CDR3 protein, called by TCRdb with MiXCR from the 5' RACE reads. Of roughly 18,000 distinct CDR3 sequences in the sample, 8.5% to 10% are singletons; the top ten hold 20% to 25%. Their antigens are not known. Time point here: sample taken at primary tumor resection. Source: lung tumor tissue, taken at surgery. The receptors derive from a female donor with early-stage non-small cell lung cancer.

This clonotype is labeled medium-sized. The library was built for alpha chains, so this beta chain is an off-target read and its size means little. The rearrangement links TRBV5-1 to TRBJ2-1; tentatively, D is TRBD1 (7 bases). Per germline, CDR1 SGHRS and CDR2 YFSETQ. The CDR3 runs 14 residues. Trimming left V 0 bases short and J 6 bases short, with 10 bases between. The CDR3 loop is CASSLGQGGNEQFF. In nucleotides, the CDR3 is TGCGCCAGCAGCTTGGGGCAGGGGGGCAATGAGCAGTTCTTC.

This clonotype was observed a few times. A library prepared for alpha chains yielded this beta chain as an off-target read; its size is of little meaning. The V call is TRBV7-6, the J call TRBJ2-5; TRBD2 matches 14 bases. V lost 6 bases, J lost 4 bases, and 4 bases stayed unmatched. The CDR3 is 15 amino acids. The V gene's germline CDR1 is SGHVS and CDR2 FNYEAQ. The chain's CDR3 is CASSRGTSGGETQYF. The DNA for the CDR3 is TGTGCCAGCAGTCGCGGGACTAGCGGGGGAGAGACCCAGTACTTC.

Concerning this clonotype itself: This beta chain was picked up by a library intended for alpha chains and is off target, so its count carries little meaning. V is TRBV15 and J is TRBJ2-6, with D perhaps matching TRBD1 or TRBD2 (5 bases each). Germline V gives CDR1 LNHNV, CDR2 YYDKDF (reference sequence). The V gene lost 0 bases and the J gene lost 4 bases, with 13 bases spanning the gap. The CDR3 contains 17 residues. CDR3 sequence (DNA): TGTGCCACCAGCAGAGATAGGCCAGGGACCGGGGCCAACGTCCTGACTTTC. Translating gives CATSRDRPGTGANVLTF.

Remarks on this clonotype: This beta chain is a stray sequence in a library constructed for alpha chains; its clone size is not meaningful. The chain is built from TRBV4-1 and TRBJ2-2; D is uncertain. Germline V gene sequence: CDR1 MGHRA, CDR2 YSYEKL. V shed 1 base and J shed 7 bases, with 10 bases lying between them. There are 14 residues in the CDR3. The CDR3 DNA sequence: TGCGCCAGCAGCCAAGTTTGGGGAAGCGGGGAGCTGTTTTTT. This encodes CASSQVWGSGELFF.

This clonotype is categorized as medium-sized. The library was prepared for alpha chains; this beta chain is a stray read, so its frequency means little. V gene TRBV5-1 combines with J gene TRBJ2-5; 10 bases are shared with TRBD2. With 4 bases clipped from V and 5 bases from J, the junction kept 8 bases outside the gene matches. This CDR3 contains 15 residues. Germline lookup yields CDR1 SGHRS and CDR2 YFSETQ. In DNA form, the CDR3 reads TGCGCCAGCAGCCTCAGCGGGGGGGCATCTGAGACCCAGTACTTC. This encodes CASSLSGGASETQYF.

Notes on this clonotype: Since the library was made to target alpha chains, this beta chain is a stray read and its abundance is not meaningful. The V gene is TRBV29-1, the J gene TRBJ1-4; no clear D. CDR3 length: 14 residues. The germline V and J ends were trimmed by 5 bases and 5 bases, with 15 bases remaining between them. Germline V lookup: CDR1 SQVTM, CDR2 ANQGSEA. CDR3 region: CSVSHGGVNEKLFF. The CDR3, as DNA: TGCAGCGTTTCCCATGGTGGGGTAAATGAAAAACTGTTTTTT.

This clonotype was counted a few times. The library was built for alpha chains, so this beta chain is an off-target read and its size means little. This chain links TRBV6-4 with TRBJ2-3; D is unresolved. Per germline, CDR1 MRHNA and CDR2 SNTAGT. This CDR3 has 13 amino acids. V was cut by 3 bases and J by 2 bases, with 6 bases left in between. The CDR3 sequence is CASSEGSTDTQYF. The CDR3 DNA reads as TGTGCCAGCAGTGAGGGCTCCACAGATACGCAGTATTTT.

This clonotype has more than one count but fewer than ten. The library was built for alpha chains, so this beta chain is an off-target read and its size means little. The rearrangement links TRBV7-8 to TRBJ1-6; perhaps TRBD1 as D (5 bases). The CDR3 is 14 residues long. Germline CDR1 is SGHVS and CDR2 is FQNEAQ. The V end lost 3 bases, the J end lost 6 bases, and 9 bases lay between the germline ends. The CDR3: CASSFGTSNSPLHF. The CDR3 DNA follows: TGTGCCAGCAGCTTTGGGACGTCTAATTCACCCCTCCACTTT.

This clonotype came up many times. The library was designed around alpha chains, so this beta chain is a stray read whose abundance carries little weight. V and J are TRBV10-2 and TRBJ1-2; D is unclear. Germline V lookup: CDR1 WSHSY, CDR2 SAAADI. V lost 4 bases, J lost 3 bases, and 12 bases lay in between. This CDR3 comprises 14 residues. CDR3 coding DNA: TGCGCCAGCAGTGTGGACCCCCTCGACTATGGCTACACCTTC. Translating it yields CASSVDPLDYGYTF.

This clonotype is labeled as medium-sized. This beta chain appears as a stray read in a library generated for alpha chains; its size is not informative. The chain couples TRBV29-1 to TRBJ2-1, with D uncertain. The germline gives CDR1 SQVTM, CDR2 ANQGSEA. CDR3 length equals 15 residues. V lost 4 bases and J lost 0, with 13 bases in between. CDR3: CSVVGSPSSYNEQFF. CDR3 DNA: TGCAGCGTTGTGGGCTCCCCGAGCTCCTACAATGAGCAGTTCTTC.

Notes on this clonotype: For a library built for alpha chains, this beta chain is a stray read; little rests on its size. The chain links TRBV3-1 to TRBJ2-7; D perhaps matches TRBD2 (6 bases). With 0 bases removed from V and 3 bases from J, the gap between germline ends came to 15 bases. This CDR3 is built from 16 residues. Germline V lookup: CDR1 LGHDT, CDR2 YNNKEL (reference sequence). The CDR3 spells CASSQDDLEGIYEQYF. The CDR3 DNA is TGTGCCAGCAGCCAAGATGATTTGGAGGGAATCTACGAGCAGTACTTC.

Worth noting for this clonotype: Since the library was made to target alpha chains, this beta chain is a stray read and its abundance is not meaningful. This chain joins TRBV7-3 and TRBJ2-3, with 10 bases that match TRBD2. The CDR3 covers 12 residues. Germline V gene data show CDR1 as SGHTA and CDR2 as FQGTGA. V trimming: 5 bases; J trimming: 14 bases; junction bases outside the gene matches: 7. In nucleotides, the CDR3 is TGTGCCAGCAGCACAGTAGCGGGGGGCCTGTATTTT. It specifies CASSTVAGGLYF.

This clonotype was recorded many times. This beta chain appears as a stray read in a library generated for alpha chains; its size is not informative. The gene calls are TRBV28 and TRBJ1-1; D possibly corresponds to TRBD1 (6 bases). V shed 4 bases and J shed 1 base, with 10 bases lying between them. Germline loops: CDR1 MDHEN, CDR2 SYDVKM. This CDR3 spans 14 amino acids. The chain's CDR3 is CASSSEDRNTEAFF. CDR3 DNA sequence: TGTGCCAGCAGTTCCGAGGACAGGAACACTGAAGCTTTCTTT. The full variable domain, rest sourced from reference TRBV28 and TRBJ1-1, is DVKVTQSSRYLVKRTGEKVFLECVQDMDHENMFWYRQDPGLGLRLIYFSYDVKMKEKGDIPEGYSVSREKKERFSLILESASTNQTSMYLCASSSEDRNTEAFFGQGTRLTVV.